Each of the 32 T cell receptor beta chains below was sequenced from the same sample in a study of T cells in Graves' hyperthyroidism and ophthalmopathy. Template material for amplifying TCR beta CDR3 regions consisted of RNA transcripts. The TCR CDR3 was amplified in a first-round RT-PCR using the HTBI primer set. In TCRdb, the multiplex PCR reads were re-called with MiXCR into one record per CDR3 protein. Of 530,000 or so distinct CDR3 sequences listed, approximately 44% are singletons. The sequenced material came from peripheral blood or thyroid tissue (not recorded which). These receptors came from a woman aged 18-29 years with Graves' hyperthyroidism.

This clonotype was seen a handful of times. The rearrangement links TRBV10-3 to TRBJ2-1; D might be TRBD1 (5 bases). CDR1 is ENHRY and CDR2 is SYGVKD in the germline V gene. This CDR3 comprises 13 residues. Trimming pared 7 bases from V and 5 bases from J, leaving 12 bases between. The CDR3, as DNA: TGTGCCATCACGCAGGGCCTAAACAATGAGCAGTTCTTC. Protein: CAITQGLNNEQFF.

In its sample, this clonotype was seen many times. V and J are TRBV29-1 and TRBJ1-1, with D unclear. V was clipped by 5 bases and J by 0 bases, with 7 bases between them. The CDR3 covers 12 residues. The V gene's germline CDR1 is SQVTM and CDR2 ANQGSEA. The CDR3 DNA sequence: TGCAGCGTTACAGTCATGAACACTGAAGCTTTCTTT. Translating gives CSVTVMNTEAFF. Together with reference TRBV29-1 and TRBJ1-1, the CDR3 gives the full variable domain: SAVISQKPSRDICQRGTSLTIQCQVDSQVTMMFWYRQQPGQSLTLIATANQGSEATYESGFVIDKFPISRPNLTFSTLTVSNMSPEDSSIYLCSVTVMNTEAFFGQGTRLTVV.

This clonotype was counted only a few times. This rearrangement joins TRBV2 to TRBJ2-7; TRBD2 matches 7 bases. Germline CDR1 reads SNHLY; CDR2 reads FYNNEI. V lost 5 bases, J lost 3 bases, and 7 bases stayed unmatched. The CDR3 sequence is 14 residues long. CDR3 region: CASSRDYRNYEQYF. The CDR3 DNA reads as TGTGCCAGCAGTCGGGACTACCGGAACTACGAGCAGTACTTC. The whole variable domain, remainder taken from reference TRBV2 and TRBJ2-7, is EPEVTQTPSHQVTQMGQEVILRCVPISNHLYFYWYRQILGQKVEFLVSFYNNEISEKSEIFDDQFSVERPDGSNFTLKIRSTKLEDSAMYFCASSRDYRNYEQYFGPGTRLTVT.

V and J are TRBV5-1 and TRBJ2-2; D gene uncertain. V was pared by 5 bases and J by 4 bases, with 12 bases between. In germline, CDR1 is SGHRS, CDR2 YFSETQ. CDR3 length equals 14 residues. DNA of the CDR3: TGCGCCAGCAGTTTATCAAGGGTCACCGGGGAGCTGTTTTTT. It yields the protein CASSLSRVTGELFF.

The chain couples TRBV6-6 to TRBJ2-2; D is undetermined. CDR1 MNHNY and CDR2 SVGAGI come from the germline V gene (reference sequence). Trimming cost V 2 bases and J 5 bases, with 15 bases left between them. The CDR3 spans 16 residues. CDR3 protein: CASSYPRSPGTGELFF. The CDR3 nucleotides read TGTGCCAGCAGTTACCCCCGCAGTCCAGGTACCGGGGAGCTGTTTTTT.

DNA for the CDR3: TGTGCCATCAGTGAACCGACTAGCGGGACGGGGGAGCAGTACTTC. It codes for CAISEPTSGTGEQYF. The gene calls are TRBV10-3 and TRBJ2-7; TRBD2 matches at 11 bases. V lost 3 bases, J lost 7 bases, and 8 bases stayed unmatched. The CDR3 is made up of 15 amino acids. Germline CDR1 reads ENHRY; CDR2 reads SYGVKD.

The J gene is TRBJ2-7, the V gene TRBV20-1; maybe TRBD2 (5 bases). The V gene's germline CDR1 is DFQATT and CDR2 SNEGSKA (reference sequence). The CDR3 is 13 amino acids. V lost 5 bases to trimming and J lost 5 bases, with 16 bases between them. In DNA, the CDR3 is TGCAGTGCTGAGGGAATTAGCGTGGACGAGCAGTACTTC. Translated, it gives CSAEGISVDEQYF.

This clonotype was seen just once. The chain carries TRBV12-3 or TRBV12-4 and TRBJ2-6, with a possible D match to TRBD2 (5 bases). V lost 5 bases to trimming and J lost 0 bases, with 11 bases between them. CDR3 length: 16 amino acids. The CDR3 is CASSLGLISGANVLTF. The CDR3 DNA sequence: TGTGCCAGCAGTCTCGGACTTATCTCTGGGGCCAACGTCCTGACTTTC.

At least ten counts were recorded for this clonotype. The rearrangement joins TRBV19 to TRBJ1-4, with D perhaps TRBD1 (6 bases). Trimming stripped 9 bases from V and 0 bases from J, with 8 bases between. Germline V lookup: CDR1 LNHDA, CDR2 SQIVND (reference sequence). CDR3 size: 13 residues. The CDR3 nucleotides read TGTGCCAGCGGACAGACAACTAATGAAAAACTGTTTTTT. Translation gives CASGQTTNEKLFF.

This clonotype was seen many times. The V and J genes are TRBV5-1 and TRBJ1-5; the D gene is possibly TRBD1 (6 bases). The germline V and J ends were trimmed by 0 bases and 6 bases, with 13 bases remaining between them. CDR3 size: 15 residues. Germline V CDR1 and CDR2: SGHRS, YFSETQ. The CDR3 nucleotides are TGCGCCAGCAGCTTGGGAATGGGGGGCGGTCAGCCCCAGCATTTT. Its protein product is CASSLGMGGGQPQHF.

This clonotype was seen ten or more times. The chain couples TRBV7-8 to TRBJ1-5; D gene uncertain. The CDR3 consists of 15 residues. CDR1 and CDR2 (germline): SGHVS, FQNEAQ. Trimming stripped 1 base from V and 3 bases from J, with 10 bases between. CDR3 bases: TGTGCCAGCAGCTTAGAGGCAGGAGTCAATCAGCCCCAGCATTTT. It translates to CASSLEAGVNQPQHF.

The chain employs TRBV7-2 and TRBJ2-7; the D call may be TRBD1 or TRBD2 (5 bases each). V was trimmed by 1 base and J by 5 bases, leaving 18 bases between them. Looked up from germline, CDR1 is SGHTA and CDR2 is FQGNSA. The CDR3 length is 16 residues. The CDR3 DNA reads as TGTGCCAGCAGCTTAGGGGGGTTCACTGAAGCGGACGAGCAGTACTTC. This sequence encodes CASSLGGFTEADEQYF.

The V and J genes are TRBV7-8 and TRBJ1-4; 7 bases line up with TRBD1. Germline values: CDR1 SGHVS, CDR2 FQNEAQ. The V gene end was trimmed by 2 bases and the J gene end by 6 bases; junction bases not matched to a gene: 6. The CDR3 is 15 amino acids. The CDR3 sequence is CASSLRVGTDEKLFF. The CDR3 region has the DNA TGTGCCAGCAGCTTAAGAGTAGGGACAGATGAAAAACTGTTTTTT.

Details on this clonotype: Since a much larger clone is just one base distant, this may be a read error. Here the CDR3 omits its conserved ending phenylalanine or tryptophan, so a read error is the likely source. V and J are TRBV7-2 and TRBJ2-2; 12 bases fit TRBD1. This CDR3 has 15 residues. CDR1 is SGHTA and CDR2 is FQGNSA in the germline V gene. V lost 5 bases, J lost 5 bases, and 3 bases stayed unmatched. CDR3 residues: CASSPGQGATGELFL. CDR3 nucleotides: TGTGCCAGCAGCCCGGGACAGGGGGCGACCGGGGAGCTGTTTCTT.

CDR3 coding DNA: TGTGCCAGCAGCTACACACACGGGACATTTACCGGGGAGCTGTTTTTT. Encoded protein: CASSYTHGTFTGELFF. The gene calls are TRBV7-3 and TRBJ2-2, with D possibly TRBD1 on 6 matching bases. CDR3 length: 16 residues. V was clipped by 4 bases and J by 5 bases, with 17 bases between them. The germline CDR1 and CDR2 sequences are SGHTA and FQGTGA.

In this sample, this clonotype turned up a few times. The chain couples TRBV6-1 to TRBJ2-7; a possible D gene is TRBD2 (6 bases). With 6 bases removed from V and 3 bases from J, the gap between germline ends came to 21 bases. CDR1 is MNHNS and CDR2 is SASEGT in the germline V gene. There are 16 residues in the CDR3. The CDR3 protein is CASRRNPGSSNYEQYF. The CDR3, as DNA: TGTGCCAGCAGGAGGAACCCCGGGAGCAGCAACTACGAGCAGTACTTC.

This chain's CDR3 is CASSLAANLAKNIQYF. CDR3 DNA: TGTGCCAGCAGCTTAGCCGCTAACCTAGCCAAAAACATTCAGTACTTC. The chain carries TRBV7-2 and TRBJ2-4; D is uncertain. The CDR3 length is 16 residues. V lost 0 bases, J lost 0 bases, and 9 bases lay in between. In germline, CDR1 is SGHTA, CDR2 FQGNSA.

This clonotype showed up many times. CDR3 nucleotide sequence: TGTGCCAGCAGTTACCCTTTTCGGTACCGGAGCAATCAGCCCCAGCATTTT. This translates into CASSYPFRYRSNQPQHF. The chain links TRBV6-2 or TRBV6-3 to TRBJ1-5; D remains unclear. The germline V gene has CDR1 MNHEY and CDR2 SVGEGT. V lost 2 bases, J lost 1 base, and 15 bases lay in between. The CDR3 runs to 17 residues.

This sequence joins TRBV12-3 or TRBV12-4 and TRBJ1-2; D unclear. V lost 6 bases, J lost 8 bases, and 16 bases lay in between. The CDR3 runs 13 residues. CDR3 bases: TGTGCCAGCAGGCACAGAGGATCGGAGGGCTACACCTTC. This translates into CASRHRGSEGYTF.

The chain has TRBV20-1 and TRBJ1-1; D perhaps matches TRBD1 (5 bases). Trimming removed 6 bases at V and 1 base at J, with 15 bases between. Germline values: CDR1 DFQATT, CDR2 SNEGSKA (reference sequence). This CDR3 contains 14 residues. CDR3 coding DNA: TGCAGTGCCAGCAGGAGAGGGGAGAACACTGAAGCTTTCTTT. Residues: CSASRRGENTEAFF.

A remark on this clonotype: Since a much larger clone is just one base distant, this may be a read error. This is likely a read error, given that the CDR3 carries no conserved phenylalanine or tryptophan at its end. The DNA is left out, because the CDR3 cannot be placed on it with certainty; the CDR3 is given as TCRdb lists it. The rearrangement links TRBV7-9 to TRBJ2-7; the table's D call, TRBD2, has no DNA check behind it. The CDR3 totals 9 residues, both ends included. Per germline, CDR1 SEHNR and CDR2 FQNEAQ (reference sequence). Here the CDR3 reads CASRTGLAG.

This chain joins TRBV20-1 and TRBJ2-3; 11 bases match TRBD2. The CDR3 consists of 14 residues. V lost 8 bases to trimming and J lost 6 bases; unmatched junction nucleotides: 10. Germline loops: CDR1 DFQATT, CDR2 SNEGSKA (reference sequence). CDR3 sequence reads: CSSRPSGRWDTQYF. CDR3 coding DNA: TGCAGTTCAAGGCCTAGCGGGAGGTGGGATACGCAGTATTTT.

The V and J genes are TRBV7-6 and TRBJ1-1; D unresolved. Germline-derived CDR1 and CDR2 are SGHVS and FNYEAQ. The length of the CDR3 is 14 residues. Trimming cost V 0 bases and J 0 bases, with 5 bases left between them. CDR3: CASSLATLNTEAFF. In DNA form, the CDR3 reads TGTGCCAGCAGCTTAGCGACTCTGAACACTGAAGCTTTCTTT.

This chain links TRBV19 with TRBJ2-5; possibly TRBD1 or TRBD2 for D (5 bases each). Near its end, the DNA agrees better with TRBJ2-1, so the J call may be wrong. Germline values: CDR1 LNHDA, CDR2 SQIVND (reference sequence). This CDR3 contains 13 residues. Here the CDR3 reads CASSVGDYNEQFF. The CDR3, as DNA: TGTGCCAGTAGTGTGGGGGATTACAATGAGCAGTTCTTC.

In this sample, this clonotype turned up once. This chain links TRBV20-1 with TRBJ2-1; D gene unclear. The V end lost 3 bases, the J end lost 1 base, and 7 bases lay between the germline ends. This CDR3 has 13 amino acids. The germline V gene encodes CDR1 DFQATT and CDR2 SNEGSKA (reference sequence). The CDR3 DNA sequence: TGCAGTGCTAGCCAGAATTCCTACAATGAGCAGTTCTTC. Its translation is CSASQNSYNEQFF.

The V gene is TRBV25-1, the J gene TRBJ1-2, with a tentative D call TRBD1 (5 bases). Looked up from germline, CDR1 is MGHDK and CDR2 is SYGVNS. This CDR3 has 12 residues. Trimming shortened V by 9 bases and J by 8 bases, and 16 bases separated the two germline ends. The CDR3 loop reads CASPRGYQGYTF. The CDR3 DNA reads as TGTGCCAGTCCTCGGGGCTACCAGGGCTACACCTTC.

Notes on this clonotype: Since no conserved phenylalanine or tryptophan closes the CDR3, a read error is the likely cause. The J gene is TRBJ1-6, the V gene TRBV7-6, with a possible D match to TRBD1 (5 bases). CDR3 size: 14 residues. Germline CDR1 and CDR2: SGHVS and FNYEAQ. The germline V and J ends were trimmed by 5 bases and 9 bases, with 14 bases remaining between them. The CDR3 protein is CASSMGRESSPLHL. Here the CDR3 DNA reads TGTGCCAGCAGCATGGGCAGGGAAAGTTCACCCCTCCACCTT.

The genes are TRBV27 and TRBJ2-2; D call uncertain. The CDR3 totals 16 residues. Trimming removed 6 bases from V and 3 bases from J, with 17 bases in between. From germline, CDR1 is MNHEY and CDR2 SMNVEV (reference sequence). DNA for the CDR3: TGTGCCAGCAGCCTCCTGGGCGGAGAGGACACCGGGGAGCTGTTTTTT. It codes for CASSLLGGEDTGELFF.

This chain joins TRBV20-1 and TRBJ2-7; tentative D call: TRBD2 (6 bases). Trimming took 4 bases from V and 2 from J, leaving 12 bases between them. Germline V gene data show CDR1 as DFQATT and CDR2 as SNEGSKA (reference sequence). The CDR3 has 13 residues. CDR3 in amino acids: CSATKPGAYEQYF. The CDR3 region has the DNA TGCAGTGCTACAAAGCCGGGAGCCTACGAGCAGTACTTC.

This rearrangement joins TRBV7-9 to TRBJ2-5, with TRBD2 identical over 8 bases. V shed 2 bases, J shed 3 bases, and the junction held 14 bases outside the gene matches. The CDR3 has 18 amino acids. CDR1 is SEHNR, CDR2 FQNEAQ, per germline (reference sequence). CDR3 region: CASSLYPAWRGAEETQYF. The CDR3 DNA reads TGTGCCAGCAGCTTATACCCGGCCTGGCGGGGGGCAGAAGAGACCCAGTACTTC. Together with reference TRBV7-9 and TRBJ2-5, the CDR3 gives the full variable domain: DTGVSQNPRHKITKRGQNVTFRCDPISEHNRLYWYRQTLGQGPEFLTYFQNEAQLEKSRLLSDRFSAERPKGSFSTLEIQRTEQGDSAMYLCASSLYPAWRGAEETQYFGPGTRLLVL.

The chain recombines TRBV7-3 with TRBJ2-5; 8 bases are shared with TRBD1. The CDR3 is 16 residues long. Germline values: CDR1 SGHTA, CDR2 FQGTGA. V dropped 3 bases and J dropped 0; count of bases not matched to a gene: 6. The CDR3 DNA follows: TGTGCCAGCAGCTTGTCAGGGGGCGTAGACCAAGAGACCCAGTACTTC. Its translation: CASSLSGGVDQETQYF.

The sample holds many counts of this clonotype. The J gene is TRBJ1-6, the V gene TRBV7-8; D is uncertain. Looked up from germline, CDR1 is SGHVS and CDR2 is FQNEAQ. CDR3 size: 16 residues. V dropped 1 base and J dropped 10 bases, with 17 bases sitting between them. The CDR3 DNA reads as TGTGCCAGCAGCTTAGAGAGCAGGACGCCGGCCTCACCCCTCCACTTT. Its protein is CASSLESRTPASPLHF.